These T cell receptor beta chains were read from a single sample in a study of T cell responses to AZD1222 COVID-19 vaccine. Assay used: immunoSEQ multiplex PCR; TCRdb lists only in-frame clones, some missing. Here the sample spans around 130,000 clones, nearly 90% being singletons. The sample here was peripheral blood, taken 28 days after the second AZD1222 dose. The receptors originated from an adult who received the AZD1222 COVID-19 vaccine. CDR3s include the opening cysteine and the closing phenylalanine or tryptophan. The D gene is left open where the match is weak. Clone size appears in some rows only: once, few, many, or a class for an expanded clone.

TRBD2	TRBV5-5	.	TRBJ2-1	TGTGCCAGCAGCTTTTCTGGGACTAGCGGGAGGGCAGGGGACTATGAGCAGTTCTTC	CASSFSGTSGRAGDYEQFF
.	TRBV5-1	few	TRBJ1-1	TGCGCCAGCAGCTTAGAAGTGAATACTGAAGCTTTCTTT	CASSLEVNTEAFF
.	TRBV7-9	.	TRBJ1-1	TGTGCCAGCAGCAAAAGTAACCGGGGGACTGAAGCTTTCTTT	CASSKSNRGTEAFF
.	TRBV15	once	TRBJ1-2	TGTGCCACCAGCCCCGGGGACGCCGATGGCTACACCTTC	CATSPGDADGYTF
.	TRBV5-1	.	TRBJ2-6	TGCGCCAGCAGCTTGGTGACAGGCCCTTCCTCTGGGGCCAACGTCCTGACTTTC	CASSLVTGPSSGANVLTF
.	TRBV5-4	once	TRBJ2-5	TGTGCCAGCAGCTATCAGGGGAACCAAGAGACCCAGTACTTC	CASSYQGNQETQYF
.	TRBV2	once	TRBJ1-1	TGTGCCAGCAGTTATCAGGTGAACACTGAAGCTTTCTTT	CASSYQVNTEAFF
TRBD2	TRBV28	.	TRBJ2-7	TGTGCCAGCAGTCTCTGGCTAGCGGGAAATTTCTACGAGCAGTACTTC	CASSLWLAGNFYEQYF
.	TRBV2	.	TRBJ1-5	TGTGCCAGTCAGACCGGAGGGGGTCAGCCCCAGCATTTT	CASQTGGGQPQHF
.	TRBV6-2/TRBV6-3	once	TRBJ2-7	TGTGCCAGCGGCCCGAGGGCCTACGAGCAGTACTTC	CASGPRAYEQYF
.	TRBV20-1	.	TRBJ1-2	TGCAGTGCCAGTCCCCCCCTTAATGGGGGGTCGGGTGGCTACACCTTC	CSASPPLNGGSGGYTF
.	TRBV10-3	.	TRBJ1-2	TGTGCCATCAGTGAGTCTCGGGGGAACTATGGCTACACCTTC	CAISESRGNYGYTF
.	TRBV7-9	.	TRBJ2-2	TGTGCCAGCAGCTTAAAACCCGCGAACACCGGGGAGCTGTTTTTT	CASSLKPANTGELFF
TRBD2	TRBV6-5	.	TRBJ2-1	TGTGCCAGCAGTTACTCGGGTCTAGCGGGTCTAAATGAGCAGTTCTTC	CASSYSGLAGLNEQFF
TRBD1	TRBV28	.	TRBJ1-6	TGTGCCAGCAGGTCGGGACAGCTTTATAATTCACCCCTCCACTTT	CASRSGQLYNSPLHF
.	TRBV7-8	.	TRBJ1-2	TGTGCCAGCACCCCCGTTGTTAACTATGGCTACACCTTC	CASTPVVNYGYTF
.	TRBV7-8	once	TRBJ2-2	TGTGCCAGCAGCTCCTCGGGCAGGGCCCCGGGGACCGGGGAGCTGTTTTTT	CASSSSGRAPGTGELFF
TRBD1	TRBV18	once	TRBJ1-1	TGTGCCAGCTCACCACTCGGGACAGGGGGCATGACTGAAGCTTTCTTT	CASSPLGTGGMTEAFF
.	TRBV6-5	.	TRBJ1-3	TGTGCCAGCGCTACAGGGCCTCACTCTGGAAACACCATATATTTT	CASATGPHSGNTIYF
.	TRBV3-1/TRBV3-2	once	TRBJ1-6	TGTGCCAGCAGCCAAGAGTCGGGACGGTTGAATTCACCCCTCCACTTT	CASSQESGRLNSPLHF
TRBD2	TRBV19	.	TRBJ2-5	TGTGCCAGTAGTATTGTGCTAGCGGGGGAGGAGGAGACCCAGTACTTC	CASSIVLAGEEETQYF
TRBD1	TRBV6-2/TRBV6-3	.	TRBJ2-7	TGTGCCAGCAGTTACTCGACAGGGATAGAGCAGTACTTC	CASSYSTGIEQYF
.	TRBV10-2	.	TRBJ2-2	TGCGCCAGCAGCGTTTCCCGGTGGGGGAGCCGGGGCACCGGGGAGCTGTTTTTT	CASSVSRWGSRGTGELFF
.	TRBV6-4	few	TRBJ2-7	TGTGCCAGCAGTGACTCGAGCGGATCCTACGAGCAGTACTTC	CASSDSSGSYEQYF
.	TRBV27	once	TRBJ1-6	TGTGCCAGCAGCCAGGGAGACAATTCACCCCTCCACTTT	CASSQGDNSPLHF
.	TRBV5-1	.	TRBJ1-4	TGCGCCAGCAGCTTGGTCCAGGGAGGAAATGAAAAACTGTTTTTT	CASSLVQGGNEKLFF
TRBD1	TRBV11-3	.	TRBJ1-2	TGTGCCAGCAGCCCGACAGGGGGCGGTTATGGCTACACCTTC	CASSPTGGGYGYTF
.	TRBV9	.	TRBJ1-3	TGTGCCAGCAGCCTGGACGGGACGGTAAACACCATATATTTT	CASSLDGTVNTIYF
.	TRBV7-2	.	TRBJ1-2	TGTGCCAGCAGCGGATTCAGTACTAACTATGGCTACACCTTC	CASSGFSTNYGYTF
.	TRBV10-2	.	TRBJ1-3	TGCGCCAGCAGTGAGCAGGGCGCTGGAAACACCATATATTTT	CASSEQGAGNTIYF
TRBD2	TRBV18	few	TRBJ2-1	TGTGCCAGCTCACTGACTAGCGGGGGATCGGCCAATGAGCAGTTCTTC	CASSLTSGGSANEQFF
.	TRBV5-1	few	TRBJ1-5	TGCGCCAGCAGCTTGGAGGTAGGGTTGCAGCCCCAGCATTTT	CASSLEVGLQPQHF
TRBD2	TRBV5-6	.	TRBJ2-7	TGTGCCAGCAGCTTTGGGGGGGGCGAGCAGTACTTC	CASSFGGGEQYF
TRBD2	TRBV6-5	.	TRBJ2-5	TGTGCCAGCAGTTACTCGACAGCGGGGGCACAAGAGACCCAGTACTTC	CASSYSTAGAQETQYF
.	TRBV12-3/TRBV12-4	.	TRBJ2-5	TGTGCCAGCAGTCCAGGACTGACGGAGACCCAGTACTTC	CASSPGLTETQYF
.	TRBV3-1/TRBV3-2	.	TRBJ1-3	TGTGCCAGCAGCCAAGATCACTGGGGGAGAAACACCATATATTTT	CASSQDHWGRNTIYF
.	TRBV19	.	TRBJ1-2	TGTGCCAGTAGTATAGCCGGGACAATGACTGGCTACACCTTC	CASSIAGTMTGYTF
TRBD2	TRBV28	.	TRBJ2-1	TGTGCCAGCAGTGTAGCGGGAGCGACAGCCTACAATGAGCAGTTCTTC	CASSVAGATAYNEQFF
TRBD1	TRBV7-2	.	TRBJ2-7	TGTGCCAGCAGCTTAGAACAGGGGATTTTCTACGAGCAGTACTTC	CASSLEQGIFYEQYF
.	TRBV9	.	TRBJ1-3	TGTGCCAGCAGCACGACAGTCTCTGGAAACACCATATATTTT	CASSTTVSGNTIYF
.	TRBV2	.	TRBJ2-2	TGTGCCAGCAGTGTCGGAGGCACCGGGGAGCTGTTTTTT	CASSVGGTGELFF
.	TRBV30	.	TRBJ1-4	TGTGCCTGGAGCCCCGGGTCCGGGGAAAAACTGTTTTTT	CAWSPGSGEKLFF
.	TRBV7-9	.	TRBJ1-5	TGTGCCAGCGCCCCAGGGCTGACGGGACAGCCCCAGCATTTT	CASAPGLTGQPQHF
TRBD1	TRBV5-1	.	TRBJ2-3	TGCGCCAGCAGCCAGGGACAGGGAGGGGCAGATACGCAGTATTTT	CASSQGQGGADTQYF
.	TRBV20-1	.	TRBJ2-1	TGCAGTGCTCCCTCAGGGGAGCTATTATTCTTC	CSAPSGELLFF
.	TRBV4-3	.	TRBJ1-2	TGCGCCAGCAGCCAAGATGTCCAGGGTAATAACTATGGCTACACCTTC	CASSQDVQGNNYGYTF
TRBD1	TRBV5-5	.	TRBJ1-2	TGTGCCAGCAGCATGGACAGGGGCTATGGCTACACCTTC	CASSMDRGYGYTF
.	TRBV6-5	.	TRBJ1-6	TGTGCCAGCAGTTACCGGGGTTTGAGTAATTCACCCCTCCACTTT	CASSYRGLSNSPLHF
TRBD1	TRBV5-6	.	TRBJ1-2	TGTGCCAGCAGCTTGCTTCCGGGACAGGGGGCTGATGGCTACACCTTC	CASSLLPGQGADGYTF
TRBD2	TRBV11-2	.	TRBJ2-7	TGTGCCAGCAGCTTAACTCCGGGGGGGTACGCGCAGTACTTC	CASSLTPGGYAQYF
TRBD1	TRBV24-1	.	TRBJ2-5	TGTGCCACCAGTGATTCGGGACAGGTAGGAGGGACCCAGTACTTC	CATSDSGQVGGTQYF
.	TRBV5-6	.	TRBJ2-3	TGTGCCAGCAGCTTCCCTGGCGATACGCAGTATTTT	CASSFPGDTQYF
.	TRBV5-1	.	TRBJ1-1	TGCGCCAGCAGCTTGCGGGGGGTTAACACTGAAGCTTTCTTT	CASSLRGVNTEAFF
.	TRBV5-4	.	TRBJ2-1	TGTGCCAGCAGTTTGCGGAATTCCTACAATGAGCAGTTCTTC	CASSLRNSYNEQFF
.	TRBV10-3	.	TRBJ1-1	TGTGCCATCACCGGGGGCCGGACTGAAGCTTTCTTT	CAITGGRTEAFF
.	TRBV29-1	.	TRBJ2-1	TGCAGCACTAACATGTCTCCTCAGAGTTTTGAGCAGTTCTTC	CSTNMSPQSFEQFF
.	TRBV29-1	.	TRBJ1-2	TGCAGCGTGTCCGGGCAGCTAGAGACTGGCTACACCTTC	CSVSGQLETGYTF
.	TRBV6-5	.	TRBJ1-2	TGTGCCAGCAGCCCCGCAAGGGGGAACTATGGCTACACCTTC	CASSPARGNYGYTF
TRBD2	TRBV5-1	.	TRBJ2-1	TGCGCCAGCAGCTTGGCCAATCCGGGACTAGGGTCGAACAATGAGCAGTTCTTC	CASSLANPGLGSNNEQFF
TRBD1	TRBV10-1	.	TRBJ1-3	TGCGCCAGCAGGGACAGGGCGATCTCTGGAAACACCATATATTTT	CASRDRAISGNTIYF